Following are 4 T cell receptor beta chains from one sample sequenced in a study of cytomegalovirus exposure and HLA in healthy donors. The PCR was carried out with 60 Vbeta primers and 13 Jbeta primers. Here immunoSEQ multiplex PCR was the method, and the copy in TCRdb shows in-frame clones only, minus some. The sample has 170,000 or so clones; 75% to 85% are singletons. The specimen was PBMCs. Receptors originate from a boy younger than 18 in good health and CMV-seronegative.

The CDR3 region is CSVPRPGSVTEAFF. CDR3 bases: TGCAGCGTCCCTCGCCCAGGGTCTGTCACTGAAGCTTTCTTT. The V and J genes are TRBV29-1 and TRBJ1-1, with D maybe TRBD1 (5 bases). V lost 6 bases and J lost 4, with 18 bases in between. The CDR3 loop spans 14 amino acids. CDR1 is SQVTM and CDR2 is ANQGSEA in the germline V gene.

The rearrangement uses TRBV11-3 and TRBJ2-7; D gene ambiguous. Germline V gives CDR1 SGHNT, CDR2 YENEEA. The CDR3 spans 12 residues. V was clipped by 0 bases and J by 6 bases, with 6 bases between them. Here the CDR3 DNA reads TGTGCCAGCAGCTTAGATACCGGCGAGCAGTACTTC. This codes for CASSLDTGEQYF.

In its sample, this clone was seen once. The V and J genes are TRBV6-1 and TRBJ2-1, with 9 bases matching TRBD2. The V gene's germline CDR1 is MNHNS and CDR2 SASEGT. V was clipped by 2 bases and J by 6 bases; unmatched bases: 5. This CDR3 spans 15 amino acids. The CDR3 loop is CASSEMGLAVNEQFF. CDR3 bases: TGTGCCAGCAGTGAAATGGGACTAGCCGTCAATGAGCAGTTCTTC.

This clone was recorded only once. The chain carries TRBV27 and TRBJ2-7; D is possibly TRBD2 (5 bases). This CDR3 region has 15 residues. The germline V and J ends were trimmed by 3 bases and 0 bases, with 12 bases remaining between them. Germline lookup yields CDR1 MNHEY and CDR2 SMNVEV (reference sequence). The CDR3 sequence: CASSFLPGSSYEQYF. The CDR3 coding sequence is TGTGCCAGCAGTTTCCTACCGGGAAGCTCCTACGAGCAGTACTTC.